Each of the 4 T cell receptor beta chains below was sequenced from the same sample in a study of CD8 T cells in ankylosing spondylitis. TCRdb processed the 5' RACE reads anew with MiXCR; each CDR3 protein has one entry. This table holds 250,000 to 350,000 distinct CDR3 sequences, less than 25% found once. The specimen was blood, either unsorted or a sorted T cell fraction (not recorded which). The receptors stem from a female donor with ankylosing spondylitis or in good health (not recorded which).

This clonotype was counted many times. The V call is TRBV9, the J call TRBJ2-7; no clear D. V shed 0 bases and J shed 4 bases, with 8 bases lying between them. The CDR3 runs 13 residues. CDR1 SGDLS and CDR2 YYNGEE come from the germline V gene. As DNA, the CDR3 is TGTGCCAGCAGCGTAGCCGATGGGTACGAGCAGTACTTC. Amino acids: CASSVADGYEQYF. Full variable domain (outside the CDR3, taken from reference TRBV9 and TRBJ2-7): DSGVTQTPKHLITATGQRVTLRCSPRSGDLSVYWYQQSLDQGLQFLIQYYNGEERAKGNILERFSAQQFPDLHSELNLSSLELGDSALYFCASSVADGYEQYFGPGTRLTVT.

V usage is TRBV20-1 and J usage is TRBJ2-7, with a possible D match to TRBD1 (5 bases). The CDR3 consists of 15 residues. CDR1 DFQATT and CDR2 SNEGSKA come from the germline V gene (reference sequence). V was shortened by 0 bases and J by 6 bases, with 18 bases between the two germline ends. CDR3 sequence: CSARDQGTGVAEQYF. The CDR3, as DNA: TGCAGTGCTAGAGATCAGGGCACTGGGGTGGCCGAGCAGTACTTC.

The genes are TRBV29-1 and TRBJ1-2; 9 nucleotides line up with TRBD1. V lost 8 bases and J lost 5; bases outside the gene matches: 12. CDR1 and CDR2 from the germline V gene are SQVTM and ANQGSEA. This CDR3 is built from 14 residues. CDR3 nucleotide sequence: TGCAGCATTACCAGGACAGGGGATGGGTATGGCTACACCTTC. The encoded protein is CSITRTGDGYGYTF.

This chain uses TRBV12-3 or TRBV12-4 with TRBJ1-1; possible D gene TRBD1, 6 bases. Between the trimmed V and J ends, which lost 3 bases and 5 bases, there was a span of 10 bases. This CDR3 is built from 13 residues. CDR3: CASSFRGWTEAFF. DNA of the CDR3: TGTGCCAGCAGTTTTAGGGGGTGGACTGAAGCTTTCTTT.